This T cell receptor (beta chain) was documented in a study of T cell changes during pregnancy in multiple sclerosis (dated by TCRdb to between 2018 and 2021). In terms of the full investigation: The study examined how the T cell repertoire changed over the course of pregnancy in women with multiple sclerosis.

Comments on this clone: No antigen is known for it. No quality values exist for individual bases; no much larger clone is one base distant.

Receptor libraries were prepared by the immunoSEQ multiplex PCR assay. The source is immuneACCESS, and TCRdb retained only in-frame sequences with V and J called. Part of the clones is not carried over; for the studies checked, unresolved V genes explain less than half of this, and the remainder is unexplained. A total of tens of thousands of clones appear in this sample, 75% to 90% of them only once. Approximately 1% of the sample is in the top ten clones. The CDR3 numbers 15 residues from cysteine through phenylalanine. Kept here is only the CDR3 DNA, which spans 45 bases and is read in frame from base 1. A distance of 12 bases separates the germline ends of V and J, which lose 2 bases and 0 bases respectively. Reading the germline V gene gives CDR1 SQVTM and CDR2 ANQGSEA.

The origin of this receptor is a female donor in good health, enrolled as a control in a pregnancy study. The sequence is built from TRBV29-1 and TRBJ2-3, with the D gene uncertain. The sequencing here drew on CD4+ T cells from peripheral blood mononuclear cells, taken in the first trimester of pregnancy. The CDR3 protein sequence reads: CSVETVQKSTDTQYF. At the DNA level, the sequence is TGCAGCGTTGAAACGGTCCAAAAAAGCACAGATACGCAGTATTTT.